The following is a TCR beta chain sequence with its context. These data are taken from a study of blood T cell repertoires in COVID-19. Study summary: Samples taken during acute and convalescent COVID-19 were collected in the United States, Italy and Spain.

Participants came from roughly 24 US areas, aged about 18 to 95 years. Trimming pared 5 bases from V and 1 base from J, leaving 9 bases between. Germline CDR1 and CDR2: SGHRS and YFSETQ. The CDR3 runs 13 residues. Profiling relied on immunoSEQ multiplex PCR, and the TCRdb table lists in-frame clones only, not all of them. The table has about 210,000 clones, approximately 75% seen once; the top ten hold about 10%. The chain links TRBV5-1 to TRBJ1-1, with D tentatively TRBD1 (6 bases). This clonotype was sampled from a man aged 35-49 years who had recovered from COVID-19. The specimen sequenced was PBMCs or T cells enriched from blood (not recorded which). In DNA, the CDR3 is TGCGCCAGCAGGGAGACAGGGAACACTGAAGCTTTCTTT. Translated, it gives CASRETGNTEAFF. The variable domain in full, with the rest retrieved from reference TRBV5-1 and TRBJ1-1, is KAGVTQTPRYLIKTRGQQVTLSCSPISGHRSVSWYQQTPGQGLQFLFEYFSETQRNKGNFPGRFSGRQFSNSRSEMNVSTLELGDSALYLCASRETGNTEAFFGQGTRLTVV.